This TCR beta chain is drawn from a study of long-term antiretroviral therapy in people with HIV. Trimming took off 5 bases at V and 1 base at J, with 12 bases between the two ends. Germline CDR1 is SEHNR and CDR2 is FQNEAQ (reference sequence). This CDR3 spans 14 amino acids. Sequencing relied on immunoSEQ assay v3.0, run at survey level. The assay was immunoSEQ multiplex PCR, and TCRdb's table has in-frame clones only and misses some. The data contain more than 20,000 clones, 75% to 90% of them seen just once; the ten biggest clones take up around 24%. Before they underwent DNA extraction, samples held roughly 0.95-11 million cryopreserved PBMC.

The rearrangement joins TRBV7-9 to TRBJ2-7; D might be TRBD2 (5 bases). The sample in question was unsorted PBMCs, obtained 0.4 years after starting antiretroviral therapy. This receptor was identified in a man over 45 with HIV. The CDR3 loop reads CASSLPGSSYEQYF. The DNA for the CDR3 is TGTGCCAGCAGCCTCCCGGGAAGTTCCTACGAGCAGTACTTC.